This T cell receptor beta chain was obtained from a study of OX40 agonist ivuxolimab in advanced cancers. Across the study: Each patient was given ivuxolimab into a vein every 2 weeks, at 0.01 to 10 mg/kg. Mean age approximately 66 years, range roughly 20 to 85; around 80% male.

Using immunoSEQ multiplex PCR, the repertoire was profiled, and TCRdb retains in-frame clones only, with some absent. The sample records under 100,000 clones, roughly 85% being singletons. Study-wide results and limits: CD4+ and CD8+ blood T cells expanded clonally by week 6 at 0.1 to 3.0 mg/kg. More expanded clones were seen, on average, in CD8+ T cells than in CD4+.

Points on this clone: Its matching antigen is unknown.

The clonotype comes from an adult with an advanced solid tumor such as melanoma, head and neck, liver or kidney cancer. The sequencing used CD4+ or CD8+ T cells sorted from blood, collected in a trial of the OX40 agonist ivuxolimab.

CDR3 region: CSVGGGRYEQYF. CDR3 nucleotide sequence: TGCAGCGTTGGAGGGGGTCGCTACGAGCAGTACTTC. The chain combines TRBV29-1 with TRBJ2-5; D perhaps matches TRBD1 (6 bases). Matching the DNA end better, TRBJ2-7 makes the J call doubtful. This CDR3 has 12 amino acids. Germline V lookup: CDR1 SQVTM, CDR2 ANQGSEA.